The sequence of this TCR beta chain was determined in a study of read filtering for tumor transcriptome and immune sequencing. About the research overall: Among patients, under 20 were male and 14 female, aged roughly 40 to 90 (mean around 66). Transcriptome libraries were built from DNase-treated RNA. Overall study findings and caveats: Single-read clonotypes: about 81.9% of IR-seq clonotypes (around 4% of reads), almost 75% of RNA-seq clonotypes (approximately 45% of reads).

At least ten counts were recorded for this clonotype. The antigen is unknown. From 400 to 450 ng of RNA, a library with molecular barcoded alpha/delta and beta/gamma adaptors was made. TCRdb analysed the reads with MiXCR anew, one entry per CDR3 protein. The table lists about 46,000 distinct CDR3 sequences, approximately 12% of them singletons. This receptor was obtained from a donor older than 35 with multiple myeloma. The sequencing input was a population of CD138-negative cells sorted from bone marrow.

Here the CDR3 DNA reads TGTGCCAGCTCACCACCATGGTCTGGGGCCAACGTCCTGACTTTC. Translating gives CASSPPWSGANVLTF. The genes are TRBV18 and TRBJ2-6; no firm D call. Germline V lookup: CDR1 KGHSH, CDR2 LQKENI. V was trimmed by 0 bases and J by 1 base, leaving 4 bases between them. There are 15 residues in the CDR3.